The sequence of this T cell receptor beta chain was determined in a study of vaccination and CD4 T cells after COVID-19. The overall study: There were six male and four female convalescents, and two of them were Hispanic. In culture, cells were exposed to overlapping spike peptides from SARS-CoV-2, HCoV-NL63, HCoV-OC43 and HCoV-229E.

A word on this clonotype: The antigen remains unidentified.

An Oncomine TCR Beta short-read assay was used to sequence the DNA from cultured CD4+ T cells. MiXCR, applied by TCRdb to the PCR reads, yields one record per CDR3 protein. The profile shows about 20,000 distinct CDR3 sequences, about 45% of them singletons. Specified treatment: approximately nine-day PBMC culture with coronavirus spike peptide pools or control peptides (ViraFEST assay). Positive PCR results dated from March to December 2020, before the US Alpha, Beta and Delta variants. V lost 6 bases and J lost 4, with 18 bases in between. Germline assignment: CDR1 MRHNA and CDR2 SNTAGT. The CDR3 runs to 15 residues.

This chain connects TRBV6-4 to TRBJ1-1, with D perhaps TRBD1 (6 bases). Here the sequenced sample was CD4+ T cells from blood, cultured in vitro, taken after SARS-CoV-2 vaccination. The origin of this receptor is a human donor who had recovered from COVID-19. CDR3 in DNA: TGTGCCAGCAGGCCGGGGGCAGGGGTCACCACTGAAGCTTTCTTT. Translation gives CASRPGAGVTTEAFF.